The clone carrying this TCR beta chain has a handful of counts. Its cognate antigen is unknown. Absence of ophthalmopathy progression within 18 months defined stable Graves' hyperthyroidism. Clinicians diagnosed patients from clinical symptoms, serum thyroxine and TRAb, thyroid ultrasound and orbital computed tomography. This record belongs to a study of T cells in Graves' hyperthyroidism and ophthalmopathy. In the study overall: At initial diagnosis, before any treatment had begun, peripheral blood was obtained.

V gave up 2 bases and J gave up 3 bases, with 22 bases separating them. The CDR3 totals 18 residues. Germline V gene data show CDR1 as KGHSH and CDR2 as LQKENI. Authors of the study amplified TCR beta CDR3 regions from RNA transcripts. First-round RT-PCR of the TCR CDR3 relied on the HTBI primer set. TCRdb reanalysed the multiplex PCR reads using MiXCR and keeps one entry per CDR3 protein. The sample lists about 350,000 distinct CDR3 sequences; 19% were seen once. Study findings and constraints: Most thyroid clonotypes expanded above 0.001 appeared in blood too.

The V call is TRBV18, the J call TRBJ2-5, with D hard to call. Sample: blood. This sequence originates from a woman between 18 and 29 years old with Graves' hyperthyroidism. CDR3 region: CASSPVYRETYLKETQYF. The CDR3 DNA reads as TGTGCCAGCTCACCAGTATATAGAGAGACATACCTAAAAGAGACCCAGTACTTC. The variable domain in full, completed from reference TRBV18 and TRBJ2-5, reads NAGVMQNPRHLVRRRGQEARLRCSPMKGHSHVYWYRQLPEEGLKFMVYLQKENIIDESGMPKERFSAEFPKEGPSILRIQQVVRGDSAAYFCASSPVYRETYLKETQYFGPGTRLLVL.